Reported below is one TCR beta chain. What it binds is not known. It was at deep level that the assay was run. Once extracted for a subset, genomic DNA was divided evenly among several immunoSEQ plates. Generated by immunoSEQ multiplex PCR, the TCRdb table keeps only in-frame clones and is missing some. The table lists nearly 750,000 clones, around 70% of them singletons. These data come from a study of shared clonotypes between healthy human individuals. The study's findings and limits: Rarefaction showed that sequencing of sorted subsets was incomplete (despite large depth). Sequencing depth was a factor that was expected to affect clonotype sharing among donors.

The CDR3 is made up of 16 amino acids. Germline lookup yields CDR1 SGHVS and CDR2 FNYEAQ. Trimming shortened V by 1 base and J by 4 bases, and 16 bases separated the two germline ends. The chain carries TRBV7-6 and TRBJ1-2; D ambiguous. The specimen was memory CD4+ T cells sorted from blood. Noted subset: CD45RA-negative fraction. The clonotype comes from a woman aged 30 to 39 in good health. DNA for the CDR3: TGTGCCAGCAGCTTAGGGGGTCGTGGGGTGGGCTATGGCTACACCTTC. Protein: CASSLGGRGVGYGYTF.